Each of the 5 T cell receptor beta chains below was sequenced from the same sample in a study of brain T cells in children with intractable seizures (dated by TCRdb to the early 2020s). The library came from the immunoSEQ multiplex PCR assay. The table was pulled from immuneACCESS by TCRdb, which kept in-frame rearrangements only. Such tables lose some clones; where checked, under half of the loss comes from unresolved V genes, and the rest has no known cause. Counted in this sample were about 64,000 clones; roughly 95% of them appeared once. Around 0.4% of the sample is held by the ten biggest clonotypes. The sample's time point label is to be understood as: resected brain tissue, or blood drawn just prior to surgery. The material sequenced was peripheral blood, taken at surgery. These receptors were taken from a boy younger than two with focal cortical dysplasia and intractable seizures.

The V and J genes are TRBV4-1 and TRBJ1-1; no firm D call. The CDR3 contains 15 residues. V lost 4 bases and J lost 5, with 17 bases in between. CDR1 is MGHRA, CDR2 YSYEKL, per germline. CDR3 amino acids: CASSPSRNGRTEAFF. The CDR3 DNA reads TGCGCCAGCAGCCCGAGTCGGAACGGGAGGACTGAAGCTTTCTTT.

This clone was seen just once. The gene calls are TRBV4-2 and TRBJ1-1, with D possibly being TRBD1 (5 bases). Germline CDR1 and CDR2: LGHNA and YNFKEQ. CDR3 size: 14 residues. The germline V and J ends were trimmed by 1 base and 4 bases, with 10 bases remaining between them. DNA of the CDR3: TGTGCCAGCAGCCAAGGACAGCCGGCCACTGAAGCTTTCTTT. Amino acids: CASSQGQPATEAFF.

The chain carries TRBV2 and TRBJ2-3, with TRBD2 as a possible D gene (7 bases). The CDR3 covers 16 residues. Germline V gene lookup returns CDR1 SNHLY and CDR2 FYNNEI. Trimming took 4 bases from V and 6 from J, leaving 20 bases between them. The CDR3 region has the DNA TGTGCCAGCAGTGGGCCCATGCGGGGGCTCATGGATACGCAGTATTTT. This encodes CASSGPMRGLMDTQYF.

This clone appeared a single time. CDR3 sequence reads: CASSLVAGGYEQYF. The CDR3 bases are TGTGCCAGCAGCTTAGTAGCGGGAGGGTACGAGCAGTACTTC. The chain links TRBV11-2 to TRBJ2-7; 11 nucleotides agree with TRBD2. J was trimmed by 4 bases and V by 1 base; bases with no gene match: 0. Germline CDR1 SGHAT, CDR2 FQNNGV. This CDR3 has 14 amino acids.

The chain has TRBV20-1 and TRBJ1-6; D perhaps matches TRBD1 (5 bases). Germline CDR1 DFQATT, CDR2 SNEGSKA (reference sequence). The CDR3 consists of 13 residues. V lost 3 bases and J 9 bases, leaving 12 bases between the germline ends. In DNA, the CDR3 is TGCAGTGCTAGTGGCAGGGAGGGTTCACCCCTCCACTTT. Translated, it gives CSASGREGSPLHF.